These 32 T cell receptor beta chains came from one sample sequenced in a study of CD8 T cells in ankylosing spondylitis. TCRdb recomputed calls from the 5' RACE reads with MiXCR, one row per CDR3 protein. The sample records 120,000 to 150,000 distinct CDR3 sequences, 7.5% to 9.5% being singletons. The sequenced sample was synovial fluid, either unsorted or a sorted T cell fraction (not recorded which). These receptors came from a male donor with ankylosing spondylitis.

V and J are TRBV29-1 and TRBJ2-3; TRBD2 is a possible D gene (5 bases). The ends were cut back, 6 bases at V and 3 bases at J, with 10 bases in the middle. CDR3 length equals 12 residues. The germline V gene encodes CDR1 SQVTM and CDR2 ANQGSEA. This CDR3 reads CSVMERTDTQYF. CDR3 in DNA: TGCAGCGTCATGGAGCGGACAGATACGCAGTATTTT.

This clonotype was recorded at least ten times. The chain is built from TRBV11-3 and TRBJ2-7; D perhaps matches TRBD1 (6 bases). V was clipped by 5 bases and J by 0 bases, with 11 bases between them. Germline V gene lookup returns CDR1 SGHNT and CDR2 YENEEA. The CDR3 consists of 14 residues. CDR3 in DNA: TGTGCCAGCAGCCCCCAGGGGAGCTCCTACGAGCAGTACTTC. Residues: CASSPQGSSYEQYF.

This clonotype has a handful of counts. J is TRBJ1-1 and V is TRBV7-9; D may be TRBD1 (6 bases). Looked up from germline, CDR1 is SEHNR and CDR2 is FQNEAQ (reference sequence). The CDR3 has 14 residues. Trimming took 0 bases from V and 6 from J, leaving 11 bases between them. The CDR3 bases are TGTGCCAGCAGCTTAGCAAGGACAGATCCTGAAGCTTTCTTT. This sequence encodes CASSLARTDPEAFF.

This clonotype was seen more than once but under ten times. The rearrangement links TRBV5-1 to TRBJ2-7; TRBD1 or TRBD2 may be the D gene (5 bases each). The V gene's germline CDR1 is SGHRS and CDR2 YFSETQ. The CDR3 runs to 13 residues. The V and J ends lost 4 bases and 3 bases respectively, with 11 bases between them. CDR3 sequence reads: CASSGDGYYEQYF. In DNA form, the CDR3 reads TGCGCCAGCAGCGGGGACGGATACTACGAGCAGTACTTC.

This clonotype was picked up many times. The rearrangement joins TRBV6-5 to TRBJ2-7, with 7 bases matching TRBD2. The CDR3 is made up of 14 amino acids. Germline-derived CDR1 and CDR2 are MNHEY and SVGAGI. With V trimmed by 4 bases and J by 3 bases, 6 bases remained unmatched. The CDR3 sequence is CASSSPGLLYEQYF. The CDR3 DNA reads as TGTGCCAGCAGTTCCCCGGGACTACTCTACGAGCAGTACTTC.

In its sample, this clonotype was seen many times. V usage is TRBV5-6 and J usage is TRBJ1-2; D unclear. The germline V gene encodes CDR1 SGHDT and CDR2 YYEEEE. The V gene lost 7 bases and the J gene lost 6 bases, with 13 bases spanning the gap. This CDR3 contains 12 residues. CDR3 sequence: CASGAGMDGYTF. The CDR3, as DNA: TGTGCCAGCGGCGCGGGGATGGATGGCTACACCTTC.

This clonotype has a count of ten or more. The V call is TRBV6-5, the J call TRBJ2-2; 7 nucleotides match TRBD2. This CDR3 is 14 amino acids long. The V segment lost 1 base and the J segment 5 bases; nucleotides outside the gene matches: 1. CDR1 is MNHEY and CDR2 is SVGAGI in the germline V gene. CDR3 DNA: TGTGCCAGCAGTTACTTCGGGGGGACCGGGGAGCTGTTTTTT. It is translated as CASSYFGGTGELFF.

The sample holds many counts of this clonotype. This sequence joins TRBV10-3 and TRBJ2-3, with D perhaps TRBD1 (5 bases). With 3 bases removed from V and 4 bases from J, the gap between germline ends came to 11 bases. The CDR3 covers 14 residues. The V gene's germline CDR1 is ENHRY and CDR2 SYGVKD. The CDR3 is CAISDPAGSDTQYF. The CDR3 DNA reads as TGTGCCATCAGTGACCCGGCAGGGTCAGATACGCAGTATTTT.

At least ten counts were recorded for this clonotype. V is TRBV3-1 and J is TRBJ2-7; D gene uncertain. Trimming removed 2 bases from V and 4 bases from J, with 9 bases in between. This CDR3 is built from 13 residues. Germline CDR1 LGHDT, CDR2 YNNKEL (reference sequence). CDR3 amino acids: CASSQSDRYEQYF. The DNA of the CDR3 is TGTGCCAGCAGCCAAAGTGATCGGTACGAGCAGTACTTC.

This clonotype was seen ten or more times. The rearrangement uses TRBV20-1 and TRBJ2-7; D is undetermined. The CDR3 has 12 amino acids. V was pared by 4 bases and J by 3 bases, with 10 bases between. The germline gives CDR1 DFQATT, CDR2 SNEGSKA (reference sequence). This CDR3 reads CSAKGVNYEQYF. Written as DNA, the CDR3 is TGCAGTGCTAAGGGCGTTAACTACGAGCAGTACTTC.

This clonotype was recorded many times. The J gene is TRBJ1-2, the V gene TRBV11-2; D remains unclear. Deletions cut 1 base from V and 3 bases from J, with 6 bases between. The germline V gene encodes CDR1 SGHAT and CDR2 FQNNGV. The CDR3 extends over 13 amino acids. The CDR3 nucleotides read TGTGCCAGCAGCTTAGGCATGTACTATGGCTACACCTTC. Amino acids: CASSLGMYYGYTF.

This clonotype was counted many times. J is TRBJ2-7 and V is TRBV18; 8 bases are shared with TRBD1. The CDR3 covers 14 residues. CDR1 KGHSH and CDR2 LQKENI come from the germline V gene. V trimming: 2 bases; J trimming: 4 bases; junction bases outside the gene matches: 4. The CDR3 reads CASSPGQGLYEQYF. The CDR3, as DNA: TGTGCCAGCTCACCAGGACAGGGACTGTACGAGCAGTACTTC. Full variable domain (rest looked up from reference TRBV18 and TRBJ2-7): NAGVMQNPRHLVRRRGQEARLRCSPMKGHSHVYWYRQLPEEGLKFMVYLQKENIIDESGMPKERFSAEFPKEGPSILRIQQVVRGDSAAYFCASSPGQGLYEQYFGPGTRLTVT.

The chain employs TRBV14 and TRBJ1-2, with TRBD1 matching over 11 bases. Trimming removed 0 bases from V and 8 bases from J; junction bases left unmatched: 17. The CDR3 spans 19 residues. Germline loops: CDR1 SGHDN, CDR2 FVKESK. In DNA form, the CDR3 reads TGTGCCAGCAGCCAAGAGCAAAGGACAGGGGGCGCCCGGGGGCGAGGCTACACCTTC. It encodes CASSQEQRTGGARGRGYTF.

This clonotype was seen more than once but under ten times. V usage is TRBV7-2 and J usage is TRBJ2-5; 12 nucleotides match TRBD2. This CDR3 is 18 amino acids long. Per germline, CDR1 SGHTA and CDR2 FQGNSA. Germline trimming cut 1 base from V and 1 base from J; bases unmatched to any gene: 7. CDR3 DNA sequence: TGTGCCAGCAGCTTAGGGCTAGCGGGAGGGAGTTCCCAAGAGACCCAGTACTTC. Amino acid sequence: CASSLGLAGGSSQETQYF.

The table lists this clonotype with a few counts. V and J are TRBV11-2 and TRBJ2-2; 15 bases are a match to TRBD2. Losses at the gene ends were 5 bases for V and 5 bases for J; bases not matched to a gene: 6. This CDR3 contains 17 residues. Germline assignment: CDR1 SGHAT and CDR2 FQNNGV. Here the CDR3 reads CASSPGGLAGGTGELFF. In DNA, the CDR3 is TGTGCCAGCAGCCCAGGGGGACTAGCGGGAGGTACCGGGGAGCTGTTTTTT.

This clonotype was counted between two and nine times. The gene calls are TRBV3-1 and TRBJ1-5; tentatively, D is TRBD1 (5 bases). The CDR3 runs to 13 residues. Deletions cut 6 bases from V and 11 bases from J, with 17 bases between. Germline loops: CDR1 LGHDT, CDR2 YNNKEL (reference sequence). The CDR3 DNA is TGTGCCAGCAGTCCGGGCCCCGTCAGGGCCCAGCATTTT. Protein sequence: CASSPGPVRAQHF. The full variable domain, its missing parts supplied by reference TRBV3-1 and TRBJ1-5, is DTAVSQTPKYLVTQMGNDKSIKCEQNLGHDTMYWYKQDSKKFLKIMFSYNNKELIINETVPNRFSPKSPDKAHLNLHINSLELGDSAVYFCASSPGPVRAQHFGDGTRLSIL.

This clonotype has ten or more counts. The chain couples TRBV5-6 to TRBJ2-3; a possible D gene is TRBD2 (6 bases). Germline CDR1 reads SGHDT; CDR2 reads YYEEEE. This CDR3 has 14 residues. V was cut by 5 bases and J by 0 bases, with 10 bases left in between. CDR3 bases: TGTGCCAGCAGTACGGGACTTAGCACAGATACGCAGTATTTT. Protein sequence: CASSTGLSTDTQYF.

This clonotype was found a few times. The chain combines TRBV18 with TRBJ2-1; D is ambiguous. V was pared by 3 bases and J by 7 bases, with 7 bases between. This CDR3 comprises 12 residues. The germline V gene encodes CDR1 KGHSH and CDR2 LQKENI. The CDR3 DNA reads TGTGCCAGCTCACCGGGGTTAAATGAGCAGTTCTTC. It translates to CASSPGLNEQFF. The full variable domain, completed using reference TRBV18 and TRBJ2-1, is NAGVMQNPRHLVRRRGQEARLRCSPMKGHSHVYWYRQLPEEGLKFMVYLQKENIIDESGMPKERFSAEFPKEGPSILRIQQVVRGDSAAYFCASSPGLNEQFFGPGTRLTVL.

This clonotype has a handful of counts. The V gene is TRBV5-1, the J gene TRBJ2-5; no clear D gene. Germline V lookup: CDR1 SGHRS, CDR2 YFSETQ. CDR3 length equals 17 residues. Trimming took off 0 bases at V and 0 bases at J, with 15 bases between the two ends. The CDR3 protein is CASSLVPGPVYQETQYF. In DNA form, the CDR3 reads TGCGCCAGCAGCTTGGTCCCAGGCCCTGTGTACCAAGAGACCCAGTACTTC. Full variable domain (outside the CDR3, taken from reference TRBV5-1 and TRBJ2-5): KAGVTQTPRYLIKTRGQQVTLSCSPISGHRSVSWYQQTPGQGLQFLFEYFSETQRNKGNFPGRFSGRQFSNSRSEMNVSTLELGDSALYLCASSLVPGPVYQETQYFGPGTRLLVL.

The chain recombines TRBV7-2 with TRBJ2-7; perhaps TRBD1 as D (6 bases). The V end lost 5 bases, the J end lost 0 bases, and 14 bases lay between the germline ends. CDR3 length: 15 residues. Germline CDR1 and CDR2: SGHTA and FQGNSA. The CDR3, as DNA: TGTGCCAGCAGCCGTTCCGGGACAAGCTCCTACGAGCAGTACTTC. Encoded protein: CASSRSGTSSYEQYF.

This clonotype was recorded a few times. The J gene is TRBJ1-5, the V gene TRBV3-1; D ambiguous. Germline CDR1 is LGHDT and CDR2 is YNNKEL (reference sequence). The CDR3 has 15 residues. V shed 1 base and J shed 0 bases, with 7 bases lying between them. The CDR3 nucleotides read TGTGCCAGCAGCCAAGGGGCAGCTAGCAATCAGCCCCAGCATTTT. Protein: CASSQGAASNQPQHF. The full variable domain, with the rest looked up from reference TRBV3-1 and TRBJ1-5, is DTAVSQTPKYLVTQMGNDKSIKCEQNLGHDTMYWYKQDSKKFLKIMFSYNNKELIINETVPNRFSPKSPDKAHLNLHINSLELGDSAVYFCASSQGAASNQPQHFGDGTRLSIL.

This clonotype turned up a few times. The chain uses TRBV6-2 or TRBV6-3 and TRBJ2-1; 8 nucleotides align to TRBD2. J lost 0 bases, V lost 6 bases, and 10 bases had no gene match. Germline V CDR1 and CDR2: MNHEY, SVGEGT. There are 17 residues in the CDR3. This CDR3 is CASRILSGSGSYNEQFF. The CDR3 DNA follows: TGTGCCAGCAGAATCTTAAGCGGGAGTGGCTCCTACAATGAGCAGTTCTTC.

This clonotype was picked up many times. V gene TRBV5-1 combines with J gene TRBJ2-3, with D unclear. Germline V CDR1 and CDR2: SGHRS, YFSETQ. This CDR3 spans 12 amino acids. V lost 5 bases and J lost 5, with 9 bases in between. This CDR3 is CASSEPEDTQYF. The CDR3, as DNA: TGCGCCAGCAGTGAGCCAGAAGATACGCAGTATTTT.

The J gene is TRBJ2-4, the V gene TRBV11-2; the D is unclear. This CDR3 spans 12 amino acids. The V end lost 5 bases, the J end lost 9 bases, and 11 bases lay between the germline ends. The germline gives CDR1 SGHAT, CDR2 FQNNGV. CDR3 sequence (DNA): TGTGCCAGCAGCCCTACTGGCGGCATTCAGTACTTC. This codes for CASSPTGGIQYF.

This clonotype was detected many times. The V and J genes are TRBV2 and TRBJ1-5, with 7 bases identical to TRBD1. Germline CDR1 SNHLY, CDR2 FYNNEI. The CDR3 is 13 amino acids. V was pared by 8 bases and J by 7 bases, with 8 bases of the junction left unmatched. CDR3 bases: TGTGCCAGCGGGGAAACAGGGGTCCAGCCCCAGCATTTT. Encoded protein: CASGETGVQPQHF.

This clonotype showed up just a few times. The gene calls are TRBV5-4 and TRBJ2-5, with 7 bases fitting TRBD1. V was pared by 0 bases and J by 4 bases, with 6 bases of the junction left unmatched. The germline gives CDR1 SGHNT, CDR2 YYREEE (reference sequence). The CDR3 sequence is 15 residues long. The CDR3 here is CASSLGGGLGETQYF. In DNA form, the CDR3 reads TGTGCCAGCAGCTTGGGAGGGGGCCTGGGAGAGACCCAGTACTTC.

This clonotype has only a few counts. This chain links TRBV7-6 with TRBJ2-7, with D possibly being TRBD2 (6 bases). The CDR3 sequence is 17 residues long. Trimming stripped 1 base from V and 0 bases from J, with 16 bases between. CDR1 and CDR2 from the germline V gene are SGHVS and FNYEAQ. The CDR3 DNA reads as TGTGCCAGCAGCTTAGGACGGGGACGGGAGAGCTCCTACGAGCAGTACTTC. Encoded protein: CASSLGRGRESSYEQYF.

This clonotype occurred many times. This chain uses TRBV28 with TRBJ1-5; D uncertain. V gave up 6 bases and J gave up 5 bases, with 14 bases separating them. This CDR3 has 14 amino acids. Germline loops: CDR1 MDHEN, CDR2 SYDVKM. CDR3 sequence reads: CASRWAQPHQPQHF. DNA of the CDR3: TGTGCCAGCAGGTGGGCCCAGCCCCATCAGCCCCAGCATTTT.

This clonotype was seen many times. This chain's CDR3 is CASRSDRAGQYF. CDR3 nucleotide sequence: TGTGCCAGCAGATCCGACAGGGCTGGGCAGTACTTC. The chain is built from TRBV7-2 and TRBJ2-7; 7 nucleotides agree with TRBD1. In germline, CDR1 is SGHTA, CDR2 FQGNSA. With V trimmed by 6 bases and J by 9 bases, 8 bases remained unmatched. There are 12 residues in the CDR3.

The rearrangement joins TRBV20-1 to TRBJ1-2; TRBD1 agrees at 7 bases. The CDR3 has 14 residues. The trim removed 5 bases at V and 1 base at J, leaving 7 bases unmatched. CDR1 and CDR2 (germline): DFQATT, SNEGSKA (reference sequence). CDR3 DNA: TGCAGTGCTGGGGGACAGACGATTAACTATGGCTACACCTTC. This translates into CSAGGQTINYGYTF.

Only a few counts were recorded for this clonotype. The chain recombines TRBV7-2 with TRBJ1-6; 7 bases line up with TRBD1. Germline V gives CDR1 SGHTA, CDR2 FQGNSA. This CDR3 contains 15 residues. With V trimmed by 1 base and J by 7 bases, 4 bases remained unmatched. CDR3 amino acids: CASSLEGTENSPLHF. CDR3 DNA sequence: TGTGCCAGCAGCTTAGAAGGGACAGAAAATTCACCCCTCCACTTT.

This clonotype has only a few counts. The V and J genes are TRBV6-1 and TRBJ2-4; weak D call: TRBD2 (5 bases). Trimming stripped 5 bases from V and 7 bases from J, with 15 bases between. The germline V gene encodes CDR1 MNHNS and CDR2 SASEGT. The length of the CDR3 is 14 residues. Here the CDR3 reads CASSPGISRNIQYF. In DNA form, the CDR3 reads TGTGCCAGCAGTCCGGGAATATCGAGGAACATTCAGTACTTC.